One sample yielded the 15 T cell receptor beta chains listed below, sequenced in a study of OX40 agonist ivuxolimab in advanced cancers. Data came from immunoSEQ multiplex PCR; TCRdb stores just in-frame clones and leaves some out. Seen here are nearly 85,000 clones, about 86% observed once, and the top ten hold just under 2%. This specimen consisted of CD4+ or CD8+ T cells sorted from blood, obtained in a trial of the OX40 agonist ivuxolimab. Receptors were obtained from an adult with an advanced solid tumor such as melanoma, head and neck, liver or kidney cancer.

This clone was picked up a small number of times. The rearrangement joins TRBV12-5 to TRBJ2-7, with D perhaps being TRBD1 or TRBD2 (6 bases each). The CDR3 contains 16 residues. V was shortened by 4 bases and J by 1 base, with 17 bases between the two germline ends. The germline gives CDR1 LGHNT, CDR2 FRNRAP. The CDR3 DNA follows: TGTGCTAGTGGTTCCCCAATGGGGGGCAGTTCCTACGAGCAGTACTTC. Amino acid sequence: CASGSPMGGSSYEQYF. Full variable domain (remainder filled in from reference TRBV12-5 and TRBJ2-7): DARVTQTPRHKVTEMGQEVTMRCQPILGHNTVFWYRQTMMQGLELLAYFRNRAPLDDSGMPKDRFSAEMPDATLATLKIQPSEPRDSAVYFCASGSPMGGSSYEQYFGPGTRLTVT.

This chain uses TRBV2 with TRBJ2-3; 9 bases align to TRBD2. Germline CDR1 is SNHLY and CDR2 is FYNNEI. The CDR3 contains 18 residues. J lost 3 bases, V lost 4 bases, and 14 bases had no gene match. The CDR3 DNA is TGTGCCAGCAGTGTACATTCTAGCGGGGTACTCGGGACAGATACGCAGTATTTT. Encoded protein: CASSVHSSGVLGTDTQYF.

This chain connects TRBV21-1 to TRBJ2-7. TRBV21-1 is a known pseudogene. The CDR3 has 19 amino acids. CDR3 sequence reads: CASSKLVAPGKDFWDEQYF. The CDR3 DNA follows: TGTGCCAGCAGCAAACTCGTCGCCCCAGGGAAGGACTTCTGGGACGAGCAGTACTTC.

The chain joins TRBV19 to TRBJ2-7, with TRBD1 matching over 9 bases. Germline assignment: CDR1 LNHDA and CDR2 SQIVND (reference sequence). J was trimmed by 3 bases and V by 5 bases; bases with no gene match: 8. The CDR3 has 15 amino acids. The CDR3 DNA follows: TGTGCCAGTAGTGTCGACAGGGGGAGACGCTACGAGCAGTACTTC. Its protein is CASSVDRGRRYEQYF.

This chain connects TRBV4-1 to TRBJ1-2; 10 nucleotides align to TRBD1. With 6 bases clipped from V and 7 bases from J, the junction kept 8 bases outside the gene matches. The CDR3 runs 14 residues. The germline gives CDR1 MGHRA, CDR2 YSYEKL. CDR3 amino acids: CASSQSTGGLGYTF. The CDR3, as DNA: TGCGCCAGCAGTCAATCGACAGGGGGCCTTGGCTACACCTTC.

The V and J genes are TRBV19 and TRBJ1-5, with D unclear. There are 15 residues in the CDR3. Germline loops: CDR1 LNHDA, CDR2 SQIVND (reference sequence). Trimming removed 5 bases from V and 0 bases from J, with 11 bases in between. CDR3 region: CASSWEDSSNQPQHF. CDR3 DNA sequence: TGTGCCAGTAGTTGGGAGGATAGTAGCAATCAGCCCCAGCATTTT.

The chain links TRBV5-4 to TRBJ2-1; 10 bases match TRBD1. Trimming cost V 2 bases and J 7 bases; bases outside gene matches: 6. Germline V CDR1 and CDR2: SGHNT, YYREEE (reference sequence). The CDR3 has 15 residues. The CDR3 protein is CASSLDRGRGNEQFF. CDR3 nucleotides: TGTGCCAGCAGCTTAGACAGGGGGCGTGGGAATGAGCAGTTCTTC.

This chain joins TRBV6-1 and TRBJ2-7; 7 nucleotides line up with TRBD1. The CDR3 has 14 amino acids. Germline V lookup: CDR1 MNHNS, CDR2 SASEGT. V trimming: 6 bases; J trimming: 4 bases; junction bases outside the gene matches: 9. CDR3 DNA sequence: TGTGCCAGCAGAGATTTATCAGGGGGATACGAGCAGTACTTC. Translated, it gives CASRDLSGGYEQYF.

The chain recombines TRBV6-5 with TRBJ2-7; 7 nucleotides agree with TRBD1. From germline, CDR1 is MNHEY and CDR2 SVGAGI. This CDR3 comprises 14 residues. The trim removed 0 bases at V and 5 bases at J, leaving 4 bases unmatched. CDR3 nucleotides: TGTGCCAGCAGTTACTCGGGACAGCGAAACGAGCAGTACTTC. It yields the protein CASSYSGQRNEQYF.

The chain links TRBV2 to TRBJ2-1, with TRBD1 matching 7 bases. The CDR3 has 14 amino acids. J lost 5 bases, V lost 2 bases, and 3 bases had no gene match. Germline CDR1 SNHLY, CDR2 FYNNEI. This CDR3 reads CASSEWDSHNEQFF. The CDR3 nucleotides read TGTGCCAGCAGTGAATGGGACAGTCACAATGAGCAGTTCTTC.

The chain is built from TRBV7-3 and TRBJ2-1, with 10 nucleotides matching TRBD1. The CDR3 sequence is 15 residues long. Germline V gene sequence: CDR1 SGHTA, CDR2 FQGTGA. J lost 9 bases, V lost 6 bases, and 11 bases had no gene match. CDR3 residues: CASSPGQGFGGEQFF. The CDR3, as DNA: TGTGCCAGCAGTCCGGGACAGGGGTTCGGCGGTGAGCAGTTCTTC.

This clone appeared a single time. The chain joins TRBV6-1 to TRBJ2-5; 9 positions match TRBD1. CDR3 length: 15 amino acids. J lost 5 bases, V lost 3 bases, and 7 bases had no gene match. Germline V gene data show CDR1 as MNHNS and CDR2 as SASEGT. The CDR3 loop is CASSEGTGRRETQYF. CDR3 nucleotide sequence: TGTGCCAGCAGTGAGGGGACAGGGAGGCGGGAGACCCAGTACTTC.

This chain links TRBV6-5 with TRBJ2-1; maybe TRBD2 (5 bases). The CDR3 extends over 15 amino acids. The germline V and J ends were trimmed by 2 bases and 2 bases, with 10 bases remaining between them. CDR1 MNHEY and CDR2 SVGAGI come from the germline V gene. The CDR3 DNA reads TGTGCCAGCAGTTACCGCCCCGGGACCTACAATGAGCAGTTCTTC. Amino acid sequence: CASSYRPGTYNEQFF.

V usage is TRBV11-2 and J usage is TRBJ2-7; possibly TRBD2 for D (6 bases). V lost 0 bases to trimming and J lost 6 bases, with 18 bases between them. The length of the CDR3 is 16 residues. Looked up from germline, CDR1 is SGHAT and CDR2 is FQNNGV. CDR3 in DNA: TGTGCCAGCAGCTTAGATCGCGGGGTTCAAGGGCTCGAGCAGTACTTC. Translated, it gives CASSLDRGVQGLEQYF.

The chain employs TRBV5-1 and TRBJ1-2; a weak D match, TRBD1 (5 bases). CDR1 and CDR2 from the germline V gene are SGHRS and YFSETQ. The CDR3 contains 15 residues. Trimming pared 4 bases from V and 0 bases from J, leaving 13 bases between. The CDR3 protein is CASSPDSLANYGYTF. The CDR3 nucleotides are TGCGCCAGCAGCCCTGACAGCCTAGCTAACTATGGCTACACCTTC. Variable domain in full (rest from reference TRBV5-1 and TRBJ1-2): KAGVTQTPRYLIKTRGQQVTLSCSPISGHRSVSWYQQTPGQGLQFLFEYFSETQRNKGNFPGRFSGRQFSNSRSEMNVSTLELGDSALYLCASSPDSLANYGYTFGSGTRLTVV.